Sequencing of this T cell receptor beta chain was carried out in a study of blood T cells in healthy people across ages. Study background: About one barcoded beta molecule per two T cells was captured by template switching.

The CDR3 has 12 residues if both end residues are counted. A second roughly 6 to 12 cycle PCR used barcoded and J-beta primers. Each CDR3 protein gets one entry after TCRdb re-called the 5' RACE reads with MiXCR. The sample comprises about 1.1 million distinct CDR3 sequences, under 40% of which are singletons, and over 10% rests with the top ten. This clonotype turned up a few times. Because the CDR3's place on the DNA is in doubt, the DNA is left out and the CDR3 is given as listed by TCRdb. The clonotype originates from a man in his late teens or twenties in good health. Specimen: blood. This chain uses TRBV12-3 or TRBV12-4 with TRBJ2-7; TRBD1 is the table's D call and was not checked against the DNA. The CDR3 sequence: CASSFADGAPYF.